These 8 T cell receptor beta chains were sequenced from one sample in a study of cytomegalovirus exposure and HLA in healthy donors. 13 Jbeta primers and 60 Vbeta primers were used for the PCR. This table comes from immunoSEQ multiplex PCR, and its TCRdb copy is limited to in-frame clones, with some not included. Found here are some 170,000 clones, roughly 80% of them singletons; the top ten hold approximately 7%. Sequenced input: PBMCs. The receptors here all came from a woman in her 30s in good health and CMV-seropositive.

This clone was seen a few times. The rearrangement links TRBV6-5 to TRBJ1-1; 9 bases are shared with TRBD1. The V segment lost 5 bases and the J segment 1 base; nucleotides outside the gene matches: 2. CDR1 is MNHEY, CDR2 SVGAGI, per germline. The CDR3 is 14 residues long. CDR3 nucleotide sequence: TGTGCCAGCAGTCGACAGGGGGGGAACACTGAAGCTTTCTTT. Protein product: CASSRQGGNTEAFF.

The rearrangement links TRBV11-3 to TRBJ2-1; TRBD2 is a possible D gene (6 bases). Trimming removed 3 bases from V and 7 bases from J, with 16 bases in between. Germline CDR1 is SGHNT and CDR2 is YENEEA. The CDR3 is 15 amino acids. The CDR3 region is CASSLRPKGRNEQFF. CDR3 nucleotides: TGTGCCAGCAGCTTGAGGCCGAAGGGGAGGAATGAGCAGTTCTTC. The entire variable domain, with the rest obtained from reference TRBV11-3 and TRBJ2-1, is as follows: EAGVVQSPRYKIIEKKQPVAFWCNPISGHNTLYWYLQNLGQGPELLIRYENEEAVDDSQLPKDRFSAERLKGVDSTLKIQPAELGDSAVYLCASSLRPKGRNEQFFGPGTRLTVL.

This chain uses TRBV29-1 with TRBJ1-2; 8 bases are shared with TRBD1. V lost 2 bases, J lost 4 bases, and 9 bases stayed unmatched. The CDR3 covers 15 residues. Germline values: CDR1 SQVTM, CDR2 ANQGSEA. CDR3: CSVEPVAGGRYGYTF. In DNA form, the CDR3 reads TGCAGCGTTGAACCCGTGGCAGGGGGCCGCTATGGCTACACCTTC. Full variable domain (remainder filled in from reference TRBV29-1 and TRBJ1-2): SAVISQKPSRDICQRGTSLTIQCQVDSQVTMMFWYRQQPGQSLTLIATANQGSEATYESGFVIDKFPISRPNLTFSTLTVSNMSPEDSSIYLCSVEPVAGGRYGYTFGSGTRLTVV.

This clone appeared a single time. The rearrangement uses TRBV6-1 and TRBJ2-4; D possibly corresponds to TRBD2 (6 bases). The CDR3 is 14 residues long. CDR1 and CDR2 (germline): MNHNS, SASEGT. Trimming shortened V by 8 bases and J by 4 bases, and 15 bases separated the two germline ends. In nucleotides, the CDR3 is TGTGCCAGCGGGGATGGGGGAGGTAAAAACATTCAGTACTTC. It yields the protein CASGDGGGKNIQYF.

The genes are TRBV7-9 and TRBJ1-6; the D is unclear. Trimming took 0 bases from V and 4 from J, leaving 7 bases between them. CDR1 is SEHNR and CDR2 is FQNEAQ in the germline V gene (reference sequence). CDR3 length: 15 residues. The chain's CDR3 is CASSLANSYNSPLHF. CDR3 nucleotide sequence: TGTGCCAGCAGCTTAGCGAACAGTTATAATTCACCCCTCCACTTT.

The chain couples TRBV7-2 to TRBJ1-5; D unresolved. From germline, CDR1 is SGHTA and CDR2 FQGNSA. Trimming removed 1 base from V and 0 bases from J, with 10 bases in between. The CDR3 runs to 16 residues. DNA of the CDR3: TGTGCCAGCAGCTTAGTCAATGCAGATAGCAATCAGCCCCAGCATTTT. Its protein product is CASSLVNADSNQPQHF.

The CDR3 DNA reads TGTGCCAGCAGCTCGACAGGGGTGCACAATGAGCAGTTCTTC. Translating it yields CASSSTGVHNEQFF. The chain has TRBV5-5 and TRBJ2-1, with 8 nucleotides matching TRBD1. The germline gives CDR1 SGHKS, CDR2 YYEKEE (reference sequence). The CDR3 spans 14 residues. The V gene end was trimmed by 3 bases and the J gene end by 5 bases; junction bases not matched to a gene: 4.

The chain combines TRBV1 with TRBJ2-4; TRBD1, the D gene given by the table, was not confirmed from the DNA. TRBV1 counts as a pseudogene. The length of the CDR3 is 16 residues. DNA of the CDR3: TGCACCAGCAGCCCTGACAGAATATTAGCCAAAAACATTCAGTACTTC. It translates to CTSSPDRILAKNIQYF.